These 28 T cell receptor beta chains share one sample of origin, sequenced in a study of cytomegalovirus exposure and HLA in healthy donors. Vbeta (60) and Jbeta (13) primers were used in the PCR. Profiling relied on immunoSEQ multiplex PCR, and the TCRdb table lists in-frame clones only, not all of them. The sample holds around 120,000 clones, approximately 80% seen once. The sample comprised PBMCs. The receptors come from a woman between 40 and 50 years old in good health and CMV-seropositive.

J is TRBJ1-1 and V is TRBV7-8; D uncertain. CDR1 SGHVS and CDR2 FQNEAQ come from the germline V gene. CDR3 length equals 15 residues. Trimming stripped 3 bases from V and 5 bases from J, with 16 bases between. The CDR3 DNA sequence: TGTGCCAGCAGCTTGGATGTCGGGTCGGGGACTGAAGCTTTCTTT. This encodes CASSLDVGSGTEAFF.

This clone was seen only once. CDR3 sequence: CSVEREGSTEAFF. In DNA form, the CDR3 reads TGCAGCGTTGAAAGAGAGGGATCCACTGAAGCTTTCTTT. This chain uses TRBV29-1 with TRBJ1-1; D call uncertain. V gave up 2 bases and J gave up 4 bases, with 11 bases separating them. The CDR3 spans 13 residues. CDR1 is SQVTM and CDR2 is ANQGSEA in the germline V gene.

J is TRBJ1-3 and V is TRBV5-1; 7 bases align to TRBD1. CDR1 is SGHRS, CDR2 YFSETQ, per germline. The ends lost 4 bases at V and 0 bases at J; junction bases unmatched: 7. The CDR3 sequence is 16 residues long. CDR3 DNA sequence: TGCGCCAGCAGCGCGGGACAGCCAAGCTCTGGAAACACCATATATTTT. Translated, it gives CASSAGQPSSGNTIYF.

The chain recombines TRBV5-4 with TRBJ1-5; 8 bases are shared with TRBD1. There are 12 residues in the CDR3. The V segment lost 4 bases and the J segment 10 bases; nucleotides outside the gene matches: 4. From germline, CDR1 is SGHNT and CDR2 YYREEE (reference sequence). CDR3 DNA sequence: TGTGCCAGCAGCCCCGGACAGGGCCCCCAGCATTTT. Translating gives CASSPGQGPQHF. The full variable domain, in which reference TRBV5-4 and TRBJ1-5 provide the parts outside the CDR3, is ETGVTQSPTHLIKTRGQQVTLRCSSQSGHNTVSWYQQALGQGPQFIFQYYREEENGRGNFPPRFSGLQFPNYSSELNVNALELDDSALYLCASSPGQGPQHFGDGTRLSIL.

V and J are TRBV25-1 and TRBJ2-3, with 11 bases that match TRBD2. The CDR3 extends over 15 amino acids. CDR1 and CDR2 from the germline V gene are MGHDK and SYGVNS. The V segment lost 2 bases and the J segment 7 bases; nucleotides outside the gene matches: 5. CDR3 region: CASSETSGGSYTQYF. The CDR3, as DNA: TGTGCCAGCAGTGAAACTAGCGGGGGCTCATATACGCAGTATTTT.

V usage is TRBV6-1 and J usage is TRBJ2-1; the match to TRBD2 covers 9 bases. The V gene end was trimmed by 4 bases and the J gene end by 6 bases; junction bases not matched to a gene: 7. The CDR3 consists of 15 residues. From germline, CDR1 is MNHNS and CDR2 SASEGT. Written as DNA, the CDR3 is TGTGCCAGCAGTGGGCGCGGGGGGGCCTTCAATGAGCAGTTCTTC. It translates to CASSGRGGAFNEQFF.

This chain links TRBV5-6 with TRBJ2-7; possibly TRBD2 for D (5 bases). V was pared by 4 bases and J by 5 bases, with 19 bases between. The CDR3 runs to 15 residues. In germline, CDR1 is SGHDT, CDR2 YYEEEE. CDR3 in amino acids: CASSPRALTGDEQYF. As DNA, the CDR3 is TGTGCCAGCAGCCCGCGGGCCCTAACTGGGGACGAGCAGTACTTC.

J is TRBJ2-5 and V is TRBV4-2; 9 bases agree with TRBD2. This CDR3 spans 20 amino acids. The ends lost 1 base at V and 7 bases at J; junction bases unmatched: 22. Germline assignment: CDR1 LGHNA and CDR2 YNFKEQ. The CDR3 DNA sequence: TGTGCCAGCAGCCAAGTTATTAGCGGGAGCGGAGAGGTGCGGCACGGGACCCAGTACTTC. Translation: CASSQVISGSGEVRHGTQYF.

The chain joins TRBV6-4 to TRBJ2-5, with D possibly TRBD2 on 6 matching bases. CDR1 and CDR2 from the germline V gene are MRHNA and SNTAGT. The CDR3 is 16 residues long. V dropped 0 bases and J dropped 9 bases, with 20 bases sitting between them. The CDR3 sequence is CASSDSSLPPGGAQYF. The CDR3 bases are TGTGCCAGCAGTGACTCGAGTTTACCCCCCGGAGGGGCCCAGTACTTC.

The chain couples TRBV7-2 to TRBJ2-7; 13 bases map to TRBD2. Germline values: CDR1 SGHTA, CDR2 FQGNSA. The CDR3 is 16 residues long. The V gene end was trimmed by 5 bases and the J gene end by 1 base; junction bases not matched to a gene: 5. The CDR3 is CASSRTSGGTSYEQYF. CDR3 DNA: TGTGCCAGCAGCAGGACTAGCGGGGGCACTTCCTACGAGCAGTACTTC.

This clone was seen only a few times. The chain has TRBV4-2 and TRBJ2-7; 8 nucleotides align to TRBD2. The length of the CDR3 is 14 residues. V shed 1 base and J 6 bases; nucleotides not matched to a gene: 5. Germline V lookup: CDR1 LGHNA, CDR2 YNFKEQ. The CDR3 region has the DNA TGTGCCAGCAGCCAAGCGGGGGGGGAAGTCGAGCAGTACTTC. It encodes CASSQAGGEVEQYF.

The chain uses TRBV15 and TRBJ2-1; 8 nucleotides align to TRBD2. Germline assignment: CDR1 LNHNV and CDR2 YYDKDF (reference sequence). V trimming: 0 bases; J trimming: 8 bases; junction bases outside the gene matches: 9. The CDR3 contains 16 residues. This CDR3 is CATSRDLVAGRYEQFF. CDR3 nucleotides: TGTGCCACCAGCAGAGATCTCGTAGCGGGGCGCTATGAGCAGTTCTTC.

The chain has TRBV2 and TRBJ2-5; 11 bases line up with TRBD2. J gave up 4 bases and V 7 bases, and 8 bases lay outside the gene matches. This CDR3 is 15 amino acids long. Germline V gene sequence: CDR1 SNHLY, CDR2 FYNNEI. CDR3 DNA sequence: TGTGCCAGCACCGGGACTAGCGGAGGGGGAGAGACCCAGTACTTC. Translation: CASTGTSGGGETQYF.

The rearrangement uses TRBV19 and TRBJ1-6; 10 positions match TRBD1. Germline CDR1 is LNHDA and CDR2 is SQIVND (reference sequence). This CDR3 has 15 residues. The J segment lost 5 bases and the V segment lost 5 bases, leaving 3 bases of the junction unmatched. The CDR3 DNA follows: TGTGCCAGTAGTGGACAGGGGGTGGATAATTCACCCCTCCACTTT. Translating gives CASSGQGVDNSPLHF.

The chain has TRBV30 and TRBJ1-2; the D gene is possibly TRBD1 (6 bases). Germline V gives CDR1 GTSNPN, CDR2 SVGIG (reference sequence). Trimming took 8 bases from V and 2 from J, leaving 24 bases between them. The CDR3 sequence is 16 residues long. The CDR3 sequence: CAGGGRTRGRNYGYTF. The CDR3 DNA sequence: TGTGCCGGGGGGGGGCGGACAAGGGGGAGGAACTATGGCTACACCTTC.

This clone was counted only a few times. CDR3 protein: CASSGTGDQPQHF. The CDR3 DNA reads TGTGCCAGCAGTGGGACAGGGGATCAGCCCCAGCATTTT. The chain carries TRBV25-1 and TRBJ1-5; 9 bases are a match to TRBD1. The CDR3 runs 13 residues. Losses at the gene ends were 4 bases for V and 5 bases for J; bases not matched to a gene: 0. Germline V gene data show CDR1 as MGHDK and CDR2 as SYGVNS.

The rearrangement uses TRBV19 and TRBJ1-1; no clear D gene. Germline CDR1 and CDR2: LNHDA and SQIVND (reference sequence). The germline V and J ends were trimmed by 0 bases and 1 base, with 9 bases remaining between them. The CDR3 consists of 15 residues. The DNA for the CDR3 is TGTGCCAGTAGTATAGATCGGGAAAGGAACACTGAAGCTTTCTTT. Amino acids: CASSIDRERNTEAFF.

J is TRBJ2-5 and V is TRBV7-8, with D perhaps matching TRBD2 (5 bases). Per the germline V gene, CDR1 is SGHVS and CDR2 is FQNEAQ. The CDR3 totals 13 residues. Trimming shortened V by 1 base and J by 4 bases, and 7 bases separated the two germline ends. In DNA form, the CDR3 reads TGTGCCAGCAGCTTAGGAGAGGGAGAGACCCAGTACTTC. Encoded protein: CASSLGEGETQYF.

The chain employs TRBV6-1 and TRBJ2-1; D may be TRBD1 (6 bases). The CDR3 sequence is 14 residues long. V was shortened by 0 bases and J by 5 bases, with 8 bases between the two germline ends. Germline V lookup: CDR1 MNHNS, CDR2 SASEGT. CDR3 sequence (DNA): TGTGCCAGCAGTGAAGCGCGACAGGACAATGAGCAGTTCTTC. It specifies CASSEARQDNEQFF.

With regard to this clone: Other DNA sequences in the same sample also yield this CDR3. The chain employs TRBV30 and TRBJ2-2; TRBD1 matches at 7 bases. Losses at the gene ends were 3 bases for V and 5 bases for J; bases not matched to a gene: 3. The CDR3 has 13 amino acids. Germline-derived CDR1 and CDR2 are GTSNPN and SVGIG (reference sequence). The CDR3 region has the DNA TGTGCCTGGAGCGTGACAGGGACCGGGGAGCTGTTTTTT. This gives the protein CAWSVTGTGELFF.

The genes are TRBV19 and TRBJ2-3; D is possibly TRBD2 (6 bases). V lost 2 bases, J lost 5 bases, and 14 bases lay in between. This CDR3 has 15 amino acids. Germline values: CDR1 LNHDA, CDR2 SQIVND (reference sequence). In DNA, the CDR3 is TGTGCCAGTAGTATAAGTAGCGGCGCCGGAGATACGCAGTATTTT. Amino acid sequence: CASSISSGAGDTQYF.

This clone was seen a few times. CDR3 in amino acids: CAISESGQDNYGYTF. CDR3 DNA sequence: TGTGCCATCAGTGAGTCGGGACAAGATAACTATGGCTACACCTTC. The rearrangement joins TRBV10-3 to TRBJ1-2; weak D call: TRBD1 (6 bases). The CDR3 length is 15 residues. Trimming cost V 0 bases and J 1 base, with 9 bases left between them. CDR1 is ENHRY and CDR2 is SYGVKD in the germline V gene.

The chain has TRBV11-2 and TRBJ1-1, with D uncertain. Trimming removed 5 bases from V and 3 bases from J, with 13 bases in between. This CDR3 is built from 14 residues. Germline assignment: CDR1 SGHAT and CDR2 FQNNGV. The CDR3 sequence is CASSLTRSDTEAFF. The CDR3 bases are TGTGCCAGCAGCCTTACACGGAGCGACACTGAAGCTTTCTTT.

The rearrangement uses TRBV29-1 and TRBJ2-5; D possibly corresponds to TRBD1 (5 bases). The end of the DNA fits TRBJ2-7 better, so the J call may be wrong. The germline V gene has CDR1 SQVTM and CDR2 ANQGSEA. CDR3 length equals 12 residues. This CDR3 is CSVGRGPYEQYF. The CDR3, as DNA: TGCAGCGTTGGTAGGGGCCCATACGAGCAGTACTTC.

This clone was counted a few times. The chain is built from TRBV2 and TRBJ2-3, with 14 bases that match TRBD2. The ends lost 6 bases at V and 3 bases at J; junction bases unmatched: 5. The germline gives CDR1 SNHLY, CDR2 FYNNEI. This CDR3 comprises 16 residues. The CDR3 loop reads CASRGTSGSRTDTQYF. In DNA, the CDR3 is TGTGCCAGCAGAGGGACTAGCGGGAGTCGGACAGATACGCAGTATTTT.

The chain uses TRBV7-6 and TRBJ1-2; tentative D call: TRBD1 (5 bases). The CDR3 is 13 amino acids. Germline V gives CDR1 SGHVS, CDR2 FNYEAQ. The ends were cut back, 5 bases at V and 7 bases at J, with 14 bases in the middle. The CDR3 loop is CASSPSEGLGYTF. In nucleotides, the CDR3 is TGTGCCAGCAGCCCGTCGGAGGGGCTTGGCTACACCTTC. The complete variable domain, with remaining parts taken from reference TRBV7-6 and TRBJ1-2, reads GAGVSQSPRYKVTKRGQDVALRCDPISGHVSLYWYRQALGQGPEFLTYFNYEAQQDKSGLPNDRFSAERPEGSISTLTIQRTEQRDSAMYRCASSPSEGLGYTFGSGTRLTVV.

This rearrangement joins TRBV7-9 to TRBJ2-7; 9 nucleotides match TRBD1. The ends lost 2 bases at V and 3 bases at J; junction bases unmatched: 8. CDR3 length equals 16 residues. The V gene's germline CDR1 is SEHNR and CDR2 FQNEAQ (reference sequence). The CDR3 is CASSLLLGQGVYEQYF. Here the CDR3 DNA reads TGTGCCAGCAGCTTACTTTTGGGACAGGGAGTCTACGAGCAGTACTTC.

This chain uses TRBV5-6 with TRBJ2-7; 7 bases align to TRBD1. From germline, CDR1 is SGHDT and CDR2 YYEEEE. Trimming cost V 1 base and J 2 bases; bases outside gene matches: 6. The CDR3 consists of 15 residues. The CDR3, as DNA: TGTGCCAGCAGCTTGCTAACAGGGGATACCTACGAGCAGTACTTC. Its translation is CASSLLTGDTYEQYF.